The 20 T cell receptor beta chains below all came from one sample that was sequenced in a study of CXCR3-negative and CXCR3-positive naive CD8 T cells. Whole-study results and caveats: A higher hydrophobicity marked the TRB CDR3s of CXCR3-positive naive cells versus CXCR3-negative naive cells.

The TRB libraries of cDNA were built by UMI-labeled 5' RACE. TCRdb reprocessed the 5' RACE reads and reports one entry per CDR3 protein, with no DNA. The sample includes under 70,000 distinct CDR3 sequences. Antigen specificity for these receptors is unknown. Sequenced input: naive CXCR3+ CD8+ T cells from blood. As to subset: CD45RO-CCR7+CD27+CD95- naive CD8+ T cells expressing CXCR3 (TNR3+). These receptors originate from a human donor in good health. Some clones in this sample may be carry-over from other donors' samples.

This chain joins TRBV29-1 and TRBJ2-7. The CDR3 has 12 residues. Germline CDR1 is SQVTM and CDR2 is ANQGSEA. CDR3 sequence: CSVEGTGYEQYF.

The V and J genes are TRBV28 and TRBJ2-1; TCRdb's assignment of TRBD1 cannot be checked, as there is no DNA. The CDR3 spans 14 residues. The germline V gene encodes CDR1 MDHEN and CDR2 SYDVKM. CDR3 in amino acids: CASSFSRGSDEQFF.

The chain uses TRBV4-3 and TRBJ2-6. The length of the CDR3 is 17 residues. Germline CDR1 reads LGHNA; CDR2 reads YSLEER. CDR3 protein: CASSQDPDSSGANVLTF.

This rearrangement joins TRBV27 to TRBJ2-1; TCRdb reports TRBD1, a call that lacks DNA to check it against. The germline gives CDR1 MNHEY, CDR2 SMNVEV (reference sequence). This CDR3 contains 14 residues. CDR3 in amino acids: CASSIGGTYNEQFF.

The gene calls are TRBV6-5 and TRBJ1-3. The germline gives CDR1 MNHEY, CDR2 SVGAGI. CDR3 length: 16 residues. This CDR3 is CASSYSSPFSGNTIYF.

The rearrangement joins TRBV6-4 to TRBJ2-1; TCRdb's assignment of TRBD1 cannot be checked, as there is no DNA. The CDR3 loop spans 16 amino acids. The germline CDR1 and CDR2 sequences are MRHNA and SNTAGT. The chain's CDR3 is CASSDSGLLALGEQFF.

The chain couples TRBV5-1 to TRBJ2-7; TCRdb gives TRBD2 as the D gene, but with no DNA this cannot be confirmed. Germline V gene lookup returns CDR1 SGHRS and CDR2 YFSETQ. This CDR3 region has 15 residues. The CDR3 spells CASSPGTSGVYEQYF.

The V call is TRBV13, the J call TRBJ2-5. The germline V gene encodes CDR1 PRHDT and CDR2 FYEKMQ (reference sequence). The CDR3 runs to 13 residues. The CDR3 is CASSFDTGKTQYF. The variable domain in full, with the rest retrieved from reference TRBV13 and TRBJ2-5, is AAGVIQSPRHLIKEKRETATLKCYPIPRHDTVYWYQQGPGQDPQFLISFYEKMQSDKGSIPDRFSAQQFSDYHSELNMSSLELGDSALYFCASSFDTGKTQYFGPGTRLLVL.

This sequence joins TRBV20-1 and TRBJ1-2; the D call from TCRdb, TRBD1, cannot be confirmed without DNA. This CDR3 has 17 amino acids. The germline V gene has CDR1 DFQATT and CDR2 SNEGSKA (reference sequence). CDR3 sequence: CSARDLYSGNVYYGYTF.

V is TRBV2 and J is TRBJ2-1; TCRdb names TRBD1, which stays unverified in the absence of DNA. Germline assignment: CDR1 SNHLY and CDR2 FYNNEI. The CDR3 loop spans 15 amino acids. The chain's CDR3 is CASETGTGNYNEQFF.

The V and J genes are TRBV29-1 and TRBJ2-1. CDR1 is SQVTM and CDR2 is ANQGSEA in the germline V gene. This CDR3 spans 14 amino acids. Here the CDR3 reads CSVGGGQTYNEQFF.

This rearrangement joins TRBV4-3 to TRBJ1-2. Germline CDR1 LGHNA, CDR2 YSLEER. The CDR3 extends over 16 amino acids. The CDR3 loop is CASSQDRPASYYGYTF.

The CDR3 loop is CATSDRRMVGELFF. The chain carries TRBV24-1 and TRBJ2-2. Germline CDR1 KGHDR, CDR2 SFDVKD. This CDR3 has 14 residues.

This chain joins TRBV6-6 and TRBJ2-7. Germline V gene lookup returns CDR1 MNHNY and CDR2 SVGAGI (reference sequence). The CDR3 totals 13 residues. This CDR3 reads CASSSTDTYEQYF.

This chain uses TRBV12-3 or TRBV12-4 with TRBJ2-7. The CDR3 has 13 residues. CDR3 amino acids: CASSFGGPYEQYF.

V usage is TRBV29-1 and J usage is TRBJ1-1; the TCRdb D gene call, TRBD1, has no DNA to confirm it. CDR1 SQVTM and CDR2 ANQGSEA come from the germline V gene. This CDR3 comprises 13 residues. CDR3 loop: CSVVGGTVSEAFF. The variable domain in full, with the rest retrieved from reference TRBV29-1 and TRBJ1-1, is SAVISQKPSRDICQRGTSLTIQCQVDSQVTMMFWYRQQPGQSLTLIATANQGSEATYESGFVIDKFPISRPNLTFSTLTVSNMSPEDSSIYLCSVVGGTVSEAFFGQGTRLTVV.

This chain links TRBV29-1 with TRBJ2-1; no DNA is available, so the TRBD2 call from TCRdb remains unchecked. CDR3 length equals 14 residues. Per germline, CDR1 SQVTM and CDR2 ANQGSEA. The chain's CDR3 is CSATRDSMGNEQFF.

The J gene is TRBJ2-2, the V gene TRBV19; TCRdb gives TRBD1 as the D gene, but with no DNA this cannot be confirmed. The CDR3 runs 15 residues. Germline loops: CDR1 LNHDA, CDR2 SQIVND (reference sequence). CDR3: CASSTGTMNTGELFF.

The CDR3 spells CSARTPTGEDTEAFF. This chain connects TRBV20-1 to TRBJ1-1; TCRdb's D call, TRBD1, is unchecked because there is no DNA. The CDR3 totals 15 residues. CDR1 and CDR2 from the germline V gene are DFQATT and SNEGSKA (reference sequence).

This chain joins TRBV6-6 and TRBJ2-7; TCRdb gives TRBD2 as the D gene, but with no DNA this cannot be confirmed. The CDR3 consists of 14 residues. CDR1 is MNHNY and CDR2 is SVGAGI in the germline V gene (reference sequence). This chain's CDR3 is CASSFLAGGLQQYF.